The present T cell receptor (beta chain) was sequenced within a study of cytomegalovirus exposure and HLA in healthy donors. Study-wide results and limits: Using the classifier, cytomegalovirus status was reportedly diagnosed with high specificity and sensitivity. The authors assumed roughly uniform sequencing depth across donors for presence/absence analyses. Several V segments, TRBV6-2 and TRBV6-3 among them, could not be told apart and were dropped.

PCR involved 60 Vbeta and 13 Jbeta primers. Methods used by the authors: A later analysis counted approximately 80 million unique TCR beta chains, some 11 million shared. The method was immunoSEQ multiplex PCR; TCRdb's version includes in-frame clones alone and lacks a portion of them. V and J calls and clone size are given by that table; D and trimming were obtained from the DNA. This repertoire includes about 200,000 clones. Trimming removed 2 bases from V and 1 base from J; junction bases left unmatched: 5. The V gene's germline CDR1 is MNHEY and CDR2 SMNVEV (reference sequence). The CDR3 contains 15 residues. Remarks on this clone: Its antigen is currently unknown. This same CDR3 is encoded by further DNA sequences in the sample.

The sample comprised PBMCs. This sequence was found in a man under 40 in good health and CMV-seronegative. This chain uses TRBV27 with TRBJ2-7; the match to TRBD2 covers 7 bases. The DNA for the CDR3 is TGTGCCAGCAGTTTAGGGCTAGCGGTATCCTACGAGCAGTACTTC. Its translation: CASSLGLAVSYEQYF.